The TCR beta chain described here comes from a study of identical twins. Findings and caveats of the study: The study found excess low generation probability among twin-shared out-of-frame alpha sequences. Cross-sectional statistics underpinned the conclusions; the same donors were not followed. In cord blood, abundant beta clonotypes had fewer insertions; memory showed no trend.

Points on this clonotype: Its specificity is unknown.

Trimming cost V 2 bases and J 6 bases, with 12 bases left between them. The CDR3 has 14 residues. TCRdb used MiXCR to reprocess the 5' RACE reads, holding one entry per CDR3 protein. In the table there are approximately 890,000 distinct CDR3 sequences, approximately 13% of which are singletons. The same data also went into a second study, on yellow fever vaccine responses in identical twins.

The sample taken for sequencing was PBMCs. This chain links TRBV12-3 or TRBV12-4 with TRBJ2-3, with D possibly being TRBD1 (5 bases). This clonotype was sampled from a young woman in good health. CDR3 nucleotide sequence: TGTGCCAGCAGTTTAAGGCGCAGGGCGGATACGCAGTATTTT. It specifies CASSLRRRADTQYF.